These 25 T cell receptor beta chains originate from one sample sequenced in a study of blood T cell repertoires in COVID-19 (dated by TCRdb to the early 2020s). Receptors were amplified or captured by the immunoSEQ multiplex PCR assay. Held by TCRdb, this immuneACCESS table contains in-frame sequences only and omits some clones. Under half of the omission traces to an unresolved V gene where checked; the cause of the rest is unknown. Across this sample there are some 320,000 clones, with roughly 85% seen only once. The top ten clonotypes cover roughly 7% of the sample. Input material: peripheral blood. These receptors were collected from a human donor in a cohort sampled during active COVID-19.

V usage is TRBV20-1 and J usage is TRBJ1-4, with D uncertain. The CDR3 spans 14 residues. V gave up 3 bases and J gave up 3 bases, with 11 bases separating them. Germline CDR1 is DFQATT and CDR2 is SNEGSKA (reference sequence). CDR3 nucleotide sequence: TGCAGTGCTAGTATACAGTTGGCTAATGAAAAACTGTTTTTT. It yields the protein CSASIQLANEKLFF.

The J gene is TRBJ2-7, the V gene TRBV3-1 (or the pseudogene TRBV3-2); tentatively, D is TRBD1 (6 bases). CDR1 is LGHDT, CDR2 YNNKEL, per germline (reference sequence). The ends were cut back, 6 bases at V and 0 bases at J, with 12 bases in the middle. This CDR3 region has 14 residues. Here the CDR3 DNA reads TGTGCCAGCAGTCTAAAACAGGGCTCCTACGAGCAGTACTTC. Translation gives CASSLKQGSYEQYF.

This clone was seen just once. Here the CDR3 DNA reads TGTGCCACCAGTCACCGGGACAGGAGCTACGAGCAGTACTTC. Translation gives CATSHRDRSYEQYF. V gene TRBV24-1 combines with J gene TRBJ2-7; 8 nucleotides line up with TRBD1. The V gene's germline CDR1 is KGHDR and CDR2 SFDVKD. The V segment lost 6 bases and the J segment 3 bases; nucleotides outside the gene matches: 6. The CDR3 spans 14 residues.

The CDR3 sequence: CATSRDPSYGYTF. The DNA of the CDR3 is TGTGCCACCAGCAGAGATCCCAGCTATGGCTACACCTTC. The rearrangement links TRBV15 to TRBJ1-2; D is uncertain. The CDR3 spans 13 residues. The ends were cut back, 0 bases at V and 4 bases at J, with 6 bases in the middle. Germline assignment: CDR1 LNHNV and CDR2 YYDKDF (reference sequence).

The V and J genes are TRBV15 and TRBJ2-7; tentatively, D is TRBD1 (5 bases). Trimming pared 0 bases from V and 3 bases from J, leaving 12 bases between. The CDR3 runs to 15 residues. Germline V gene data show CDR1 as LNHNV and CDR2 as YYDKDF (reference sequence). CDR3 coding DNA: TGTGCCACCAGCAGAGATGGGCAGGGTAACTACGAGCAGTACTTC. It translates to CATSRDGQGNYEQYF.

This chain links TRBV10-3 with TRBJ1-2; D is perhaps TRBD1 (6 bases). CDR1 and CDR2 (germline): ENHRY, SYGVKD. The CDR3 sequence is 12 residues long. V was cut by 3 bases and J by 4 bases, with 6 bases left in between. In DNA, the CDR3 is TGTGCCATCAGTGACAGGGGCTATGGCTACACCTTC. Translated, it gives CAISDRGYGYTF.

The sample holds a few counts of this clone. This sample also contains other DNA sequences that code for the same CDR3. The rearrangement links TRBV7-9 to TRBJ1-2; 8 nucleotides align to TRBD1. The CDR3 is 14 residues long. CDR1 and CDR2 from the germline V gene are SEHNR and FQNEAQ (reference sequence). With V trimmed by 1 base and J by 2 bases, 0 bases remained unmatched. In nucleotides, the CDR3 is TGTGCCAGCAGCTTAGGGACAGGGAACTATGGCTACACCTTC. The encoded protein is CASSLGTGNYGYTF.

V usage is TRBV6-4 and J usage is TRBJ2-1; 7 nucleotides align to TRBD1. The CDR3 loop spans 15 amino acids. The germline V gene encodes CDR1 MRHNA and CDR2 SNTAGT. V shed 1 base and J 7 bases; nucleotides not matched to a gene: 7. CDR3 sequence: CASSDLQGPGNEQFF. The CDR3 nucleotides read TGTGCCAGCAGTGACTTACAGGGGCCGGGGAATGAGCAGTTCTTC.

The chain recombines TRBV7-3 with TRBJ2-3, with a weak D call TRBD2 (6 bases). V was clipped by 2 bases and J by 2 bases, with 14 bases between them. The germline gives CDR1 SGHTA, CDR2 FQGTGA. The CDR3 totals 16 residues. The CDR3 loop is CASSLGTSPATDTQYF. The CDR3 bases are TGTGCCAGCAGCTTAGGTACTAGCCCCGCCACAGATACGCAGTATTTT.

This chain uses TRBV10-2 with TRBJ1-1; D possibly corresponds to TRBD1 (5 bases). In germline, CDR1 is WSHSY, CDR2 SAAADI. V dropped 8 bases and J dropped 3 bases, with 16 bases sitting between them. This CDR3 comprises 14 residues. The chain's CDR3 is CASCVRGGDTEAFF. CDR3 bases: TGCGCCAGCTGCGTCCGGGGGGGGGACACTGAAGCTTTCTTT.

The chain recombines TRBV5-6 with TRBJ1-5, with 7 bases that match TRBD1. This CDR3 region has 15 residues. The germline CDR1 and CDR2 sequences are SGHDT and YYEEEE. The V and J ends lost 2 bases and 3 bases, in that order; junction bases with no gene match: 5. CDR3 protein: CASSFTGAFNQPQHF. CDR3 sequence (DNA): TGTGCCAGCAGCTTTACAGGGGCGTTCAATCAGCCCCAGCATTTT.

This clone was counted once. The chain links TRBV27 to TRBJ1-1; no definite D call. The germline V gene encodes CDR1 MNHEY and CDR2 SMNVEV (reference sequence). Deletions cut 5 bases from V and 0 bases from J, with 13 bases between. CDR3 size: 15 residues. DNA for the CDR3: TGTGCCAGCAGTCCCTCCGACATAATGAACACTGAAGCTTTCTTT. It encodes CASSPSDIMNTEAFF.

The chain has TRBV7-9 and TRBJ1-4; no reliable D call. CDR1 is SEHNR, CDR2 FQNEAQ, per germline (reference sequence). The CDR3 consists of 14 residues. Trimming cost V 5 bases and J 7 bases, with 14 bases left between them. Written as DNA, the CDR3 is TGTGCCAGCAGCCAAAGAAGAACGGGTGAAAAACTGTTTTTT. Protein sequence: CASSQRRTGEKLFF.

In DNA, the CDR3 is TGTGCCAGCAGCTTAACGACGGGTTCCCGAACCAACAATGAGCAGTTCTTC. It specifies CASSLTTGSRTNNEQFF. V is TRBV11-3 and J is TRBJ2-1; D not certain. This CDR3 contains 17 residues. Germline V gene lookup returns CDR1 SGHNT and CDR2 YENEEA. The germline V and J ends were trimmed by 2 bases and 5 bases, with 19 bases remaining between them. The complete variable domain, with remaining parts taken from reference TRBV11-3 and TRBJ2-1, reads EAGVVQSPRYKIIEKKQPVAFWCNPISGHNTLYWYLQNLGQGPELLIRYENEEAVDDSQLPKDRFSAERLKGVDSTLKIQPAELGDSAVYLCASSLTTGSRTNNEQFFGPGTRLTVL.

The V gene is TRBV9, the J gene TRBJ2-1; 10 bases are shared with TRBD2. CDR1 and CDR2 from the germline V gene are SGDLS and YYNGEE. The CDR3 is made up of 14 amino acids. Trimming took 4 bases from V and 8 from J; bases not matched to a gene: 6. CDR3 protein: CASSPSGRGHEQFF. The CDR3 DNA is TGTGCCAGCAGCCCAAGCGGGAGGGGCCATGAGCAGTTCTTC.

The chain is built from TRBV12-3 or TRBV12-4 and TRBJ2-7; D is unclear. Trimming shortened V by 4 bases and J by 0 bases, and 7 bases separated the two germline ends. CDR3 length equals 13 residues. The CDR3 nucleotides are TGTGCCAGCAGTTATGAGGACTCCTACGAGCAGTACTTC. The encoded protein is CASSYEDSYEQYF.

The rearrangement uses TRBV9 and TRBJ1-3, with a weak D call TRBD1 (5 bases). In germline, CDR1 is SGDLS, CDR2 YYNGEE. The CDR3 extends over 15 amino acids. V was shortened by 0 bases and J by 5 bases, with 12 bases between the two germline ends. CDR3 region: CASSVGGTDRNTIYF. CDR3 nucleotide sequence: TGTGCCAGCAGCGTAGGGGGGACTGACCGAAACACCATATATTTT.

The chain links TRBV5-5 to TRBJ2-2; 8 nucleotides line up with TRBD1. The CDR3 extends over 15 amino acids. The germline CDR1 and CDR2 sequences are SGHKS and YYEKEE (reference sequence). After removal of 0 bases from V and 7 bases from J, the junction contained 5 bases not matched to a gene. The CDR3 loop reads CASSLEDRAIGELFF. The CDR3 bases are TGTGCCAGCAGCTTGGAGGACAGGGCGATCGGGGAGCTGTTTTTT.

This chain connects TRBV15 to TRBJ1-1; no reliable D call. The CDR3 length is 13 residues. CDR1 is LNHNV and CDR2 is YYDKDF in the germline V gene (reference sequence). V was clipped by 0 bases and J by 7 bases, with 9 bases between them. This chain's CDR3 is CATSRDRGDEAFF. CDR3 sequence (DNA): TGTGCCACCAGCAGAGATCGGGGAGATGAAGCTTTCTTT.

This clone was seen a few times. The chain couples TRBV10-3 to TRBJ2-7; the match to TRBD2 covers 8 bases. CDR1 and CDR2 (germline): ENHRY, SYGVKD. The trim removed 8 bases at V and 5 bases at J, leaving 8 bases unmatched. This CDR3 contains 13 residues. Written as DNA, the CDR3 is TGTGCCATCGGCCAGCGGGGGACTCACGAGCAGTACTTC. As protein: CAIGQRGTHEQYF.

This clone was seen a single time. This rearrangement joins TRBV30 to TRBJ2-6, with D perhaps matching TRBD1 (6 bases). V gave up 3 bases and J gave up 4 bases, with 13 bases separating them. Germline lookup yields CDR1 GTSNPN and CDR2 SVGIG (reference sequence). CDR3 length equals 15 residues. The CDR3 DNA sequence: TGTGCCTGGAGGAAAACAGGGTCCGGGGCCAACGTCCTGACTTTC. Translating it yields CAWRKTGSGANVLTF.

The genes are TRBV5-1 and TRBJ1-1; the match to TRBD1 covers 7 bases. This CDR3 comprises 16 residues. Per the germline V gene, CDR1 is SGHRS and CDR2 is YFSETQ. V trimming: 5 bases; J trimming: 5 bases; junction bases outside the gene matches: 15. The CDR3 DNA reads TGCGCCAGCAGGTCAGGACAGGCCCTCTCCGGGACTGAAGCTTTCTTT. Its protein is CASRSGQALSGTEAFF.

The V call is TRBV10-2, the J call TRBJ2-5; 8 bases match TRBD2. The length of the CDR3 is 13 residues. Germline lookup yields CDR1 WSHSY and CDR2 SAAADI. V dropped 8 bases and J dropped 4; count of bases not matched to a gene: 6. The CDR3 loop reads CASGAGVSETQYF. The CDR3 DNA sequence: TGCGCCAGCGGAGCGGGGGTATCAGAGACCCAGTACTTC.

The CDR3 protein is CASSWDSSSYEQYF. CDR3 DNA: TGTGCCAGCAGCTGGGACAGCAGCTCCTACGAGCAGTACTTC. The rearrangement joins TRBV7-9 to TRBJ2-7, with 7 bases fitting TRBD1. V lost 4 bases to trimming and J lost 0 bases; unmatched junction nucleotides: 3. The CDR3 sequence is 14 residues long. CDR1 SEHNR and CDR2 FQNEAQ come from the germline V gene (reference sequence).

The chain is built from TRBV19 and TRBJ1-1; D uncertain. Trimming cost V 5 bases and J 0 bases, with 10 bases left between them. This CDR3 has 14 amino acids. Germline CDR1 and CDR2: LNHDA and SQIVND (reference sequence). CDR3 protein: CASSLRQLNTEAFF. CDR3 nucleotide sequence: TGTGCCAGTAGTCTGAGGCAGTTGAACACTGAAGCTTTCTTT.